This TCR beta chain appears in the sequencing data of a study of blood T cell repertoires in COVID-19. Background on the study: The analysed material was cDNA or gDNA that came from T cells, B-cell-depleted T cells, or PBMCs.

The germline gives CDR1 SGHAT, CDR2 FQDESV (reference sequence). This CDR3 has 14 residues. V lost 5 bases and J lost 9, with 14 bases in between. Sequencing used immunoSEQ multiplex PCR; TCRdb keeps in-frame clones, though not all of them. The table lists 200,000 to 300,000 clones, around 90% of them singletons. Sequenced input: peripheral blood. The clonotype originates from a man younger than 45 with COVID-19, enrolled during active disease. The chain recombines TRBV11-1 with TRBJ1-6; D is possibly TRBD1 (5 bases). The CDR3 here is CASSRRQFASPLHF. The CDR3 DNA reads as TGTGCCAGCAGCCGTAGACAGTTTGCTTCACCCCTCCACTTT.